This is a list of T cell receptor beta chains from one sample in a study of T cells in Graves' hyperthyroidism and ophthalmopathy. TCRdb called the multiplex PCR reads again in MiXCR, with one record for every CDR3 protein. The sample has about 270,000 distinct CDR3 sequences; 25% to 30% are singletons. The sequenced sample was blood. Receptor source: a man aged 35-49 years with Graves' hyperthyroidism that later progressed to Graves' ophthalmopathy. The CDR3 runs from the conserved cysteine through the conserved F or W. The order of the fields is CDR3 DNA, CDR3 protein, D gene, J gene, clone size, V gene. D genes are given only for firm matches. Some rows mark clone size as missing; the rest say once, few, many or name a class of expanded clone.

TGTGCCTGGAGTGTACTGGCGAACTACGAGCAGTACTTC CAWSVLANYEQYF - TRBJ2-7 - TRBV30
TGTGCCAGCAACCCACTAGCGGGAGGGCTGCTGTACTTC CASNPLAGGLLYF TRBD2 TRBJ2-7 - TRBV28
TGTGCCAGCAGGGTCGACAAGTACACTGAAGCTTTCTTT CASRVDKYTEAFF - TRBJ1-1 once TRBV27
TGTGCCAGTAGTATAGCGGCAGGGTTCCGTGAAGCTTTCTTT CASSIAAGFREAFF - TRBJ1-1 many TRBV19
TGTGCCAGCAGCCGTAATTCGTGGGCAGGGGGCTACGAGCAGTACTTC CASSRNSWAGGYEQYF TRBD1 TRBJ2-7 - TRBV11-2
TGTGCCAGCAGCTACAACTGGAGGGACACTGAAGCTTTCTTT CASSYNWRDTEAFF - TRBJ1-1 many TRBV4-2
TGTGCCAGCAGAGACAGGGGTGGGGATGGAAACACCATATATTTT CASRDRGGDGNTIYF TRBD1 TRBJ1-3 many TRBV6-1
TGCAGCGTTAGCGAGGGGACTTTCTTT CSVSEGTFF - TRBJ1-1 many TRBV29-1
TGTGCCAGCTCACCCGTTGACGGGGACAGCATCTACGAGCAGTACTTC CASSPVDGDSIYEQYF TRBD1 TRBJ2-7 many TRBV18
TGTGCCAGCAGCCAAGGGCTAGCGGGAACCTACGAGCAGTACTTC CASSQGLAGTYEQYF TRBD2 TRBJ2-7 many TRBV2
TGTGCCAGCAGCCCCCTCAACGAGCAGTACTTC CASSPLNEQYF - TRBJ2-7 many TRBV7-9
TGCGCCAGCAGCGGGGGGGGCATGATCTACGAGCAGTACTTC CASSGGGMIYEQYF - TRBJ2-7 - TRBV5-1
TGTGCCAGCAGCTTAGATAGGTCGGGAGAGCAGTACTTC CASSLDRSGEQYF - TRBJ2-7 many TRBV7-8
TGTGCCAGCAGGGGACCGGTGCTGGGTCAGCCCCAGCATTTT CASRGPVLGQPQHF - TRBJ1-5 many TRBV28
TGTGCCAGCAGCTCCGAGCCAGTCGGGGTGGGAAACATTCAGTACTTC CASSSEPVGVGNIQYF - TRBJ2-4 - TRBV6-2/TRBV6-3
TGTGCCAGCAGTGTAGAGACTTACGAGCAGTACTTC CASSVETYEQYF - TRBJ2-7 few TRBV6-1
TGCGCCAGCAGCCTCCGGGGGGCCCCCTACGAGCAGTACTTC CASSLRGAPYEQYF - TRBJ2-7 many TRBV5-1
TGTGCCACCAGTGATCTCACGGGCTATGGCTACACCTTC CATSDLTGYGYTF - TRBJ1-2 many TRBV24-1
TGTGCCAGCTCACCGGGACCCCCCCTTCTTTACCAAGAGACCCAGTACTTC CASSPGPPLLYQETQYF - TRBJ2-5 many TRBV18
TGTGCCAGCAGTTTTCTGGGGATGGGGGAGCAGTACTTC CASSFLGMGEQYF - TRBJ2-7 many TRBV27
TGTGCCAGCAGCAAGCAACAGGGGGGAACTAACTATGGCTACACCTTC CASSKQQGGTNYGYTF TRBD1 TRBJ1-2 many TRBV11-1
TGCGCCAGCGGGGACAGGCTCTCCTACGAGCAGTACTTC CASGDRLSYEQYF TRBD1 TRBJ2-7 many TRBV4-1
TGCAGCGCCTCCTCCAGACCTTCAAACTTCTACGAGCAGTACTTC CSASSRPSNFYEQYF - TRBJ2-7 many TRBV20-1
TGTGCCAGCAGCTTTTTAGCTGTAAACACTGAAGCTTTCTTT CASSFLAVNTEAFF - TRBJ1-1 - TRBV7-9
TGTGCCAGCAGTTTAGATCCAGGGTCCTCGAACACTGAAGCTTTCTTT CASSLDPGSSNTEAFF - TRBJ1-1 - TRBV28
TGCGCCAGCACCCGGGACAGGGTTATGAACACTGAAGCTTTCTTT CASTRDRVMNTEAFF TRBD1 TRBJ1-1 many TRBV10-2
TGTGCCAGCAGTTACTCGAACGGGAGGGAGCAGTACTTC CASSYSNGREQYF TRBD2 TRBJ2-7 once TRBV6-5
TGTGCCAGCAGCCAAGAGACAGGGTACTACGAGCAGTACTTC CASSQETGYYEQYF TRBD1 TRBJ2-7 many TRBV14
TGCAGCGGACTCCGGGACACAGGAACGAGGACTGAAGCTTTCTTT CSGLRDTGTRTEAFF - TRBJ1-1 many TRBV29-1
TGTGCCAGCTCACCACCTACGGTCCTCTCTGGAAACACCATATATTTT CASSPPTVLSGNTIYF - TRBJ1-3 many TRBV18
TGTGCCAGCAGTTGGGGGGTGGTGCCGAATAATTCACCCCTCCACTTT CASSWGVVPNNSPLHF - TRBJ1-6 many TRBV12-3/TRBV12-4
TGTGCCTGGAGTGACGGGGGCAGGAGCAATCAGCCCCAGCATTTT CAWSDGGRSNQPQHF - TRBJ1-5 many TRBV30
TGTGCCAGCAGTTTGTCCCGAGGGGTCACCGGGGAGCTGTTTTTT CASSLSRGVTGELFF - TRBJ2-2 many TRBV28